This is a list of T cell receptor beta chains from one sample in a study of identical twins. MiXCR, run by TCRdb on the 5' RACE reads, gives a single entry per CDR3 protein. The sample lists roughly 630,000 distinct CDR3 sequences, about 7% seen once, with 1.6% in the top ten. These data were likewise used in another study, on yellow fever vaccine responses in identical twins.

The sample comprised PBMCs. The source of these receptors is a woman under 30 in good health. The CDR3 runs from the conserved cysteine through the conserved F or W. Each record gives: CDR3 protein, CDR3 DNA, V gene, D gene, clone size, J gene. A D gene is named only where the DNA matches it firmly. Some rows have no size entry. The others give once, few or many, or a class for an expanded clone.

CASSIGQKNTEAFF,TGTGCCAGTAGTATAGGGCAGAAGAACACTGAAGCTTTCTTT,TRBV19,NA,NA,TRBJ1-1
CSVALLALGSETQYF,TGCAGCGTTGCCCTGCTAGCGCTAGGTTCAGAGACCCAGTACTTC,TRBV29-1,NA,NA,TRBJ2-5
CASSQATPGEKLFF,TGTGCCAGCAGCCAAGCCACGCCGGGAGAAAAACTGTTTTTT,TRBV4-2,NA,few,TRBJ1-4
CSALLAGAANTGELFF,TGCAGTGCTCTGCTAGCGGGGGCCGCGAACACCGGGGAGCTGTTTTTT,TRBV20-1,TRBD2,NA,TRBJ2-2
CSARARDRMNTEAFF,TGCAGTGCTAGAGCCCGGGACAGGATGAACACTGAAGCTTTCTTT,TRBV20-1,TRBD1,many,TRBJ1-1
CASSIALTGVADTQYF,TGTGCCAGCAGCATAGCCCTTACCGGCGTGGCAGATACGCAGTATTTT,TRBV12-3/TRBV12-4,NA,NA,TRBJ2-3
CASSRLTGRTEAFF,TGTGCCAGCAGTCGACTCACAGGGCGGACTGAAGCTTTCTTT,TRBV6-1,NA,few,TRBJ1-1
CASSSWPIEASGANVLTF,TGTGCCAGCAGTTCCTGGCCCATTGAGGCCTCTGGGGCCAACGTCCTGACTTTC,TRBV7-6,NA,once,TRBJ2-6
CASRTGWGGELFF,TGTGCCAGCAGAACCGGATGGGGCGGGGAGCTGTTTTTT,TRBV6-1,NA,NA,TRBJ2-2
CASSLRGSTGELFF,TGTGCCAGCAGTCTCAGGGGTTCGACCGGGGAGCTGTTTTTT,TRBV3-1,NA,many,TRBJ2-2
CASSQVQASTNEKLFF,TGTGCCAGCAGCCAAGTTCAAGCTTCAACTAATGAAAAACTGTTTTTT,TRBV3-1,NA,few,TRBJ1-4
CGAGPGRPNYGYTF,TGTGGCGCAGGCCCAGGGAGGCCTAACTATGGCTACACCTTC,TRBV28,NA,few,TRBJ1-2
CASSDDGQGSSPLHF,TGTGCCAGCAGTGATGACGGACAGGGGAGTTCACCCCTCCACTTT,TRBV6-1,TRBD1,NA,TRBJ1-6
CASSDWPRKGHRNIQYF,TGTGCCAGCAGTGATTGGCCACGCAAGGGACATCGAAACATTCAGTACTTC,TRBV28,NA,many,TRBJ2-4
CASSYYAGGETQYF,TGTGCCAGCAGTTACTACGCGGGAGGAGAGACCCAGTACTTC,TRBV6-2/TRBV6-3,TRBD2,many,TRBJ2-5
CASGTGVVEAFF,TGTGCCAGCGGGACAGGTGTGGTTGAAGCTTTCTTT,TRBV6-1,TRBD1,few,TRBJ1-1
CASRTTSGLNTGELFF,TGTGCCAGCAGGACCACTAGCGGGTTGAACACCGGGGAGCTGTTTTTT,TRBV5-8,TRBD2,many,TRBJ2-2
CATSTRQGATGELFF,TGTGCCACCAGTACCCGACAGGGGGCAACCGGGGAGCTGTTTTTT,TRBV24-1,TRBD1,many,TRBJ2-2
CASSLLSAGSGETQYF,TGCGCCAGCAGCTTGCTGTCAGCGGGAAGTGGAGAGACCCAGTACTTC,TRBV5-1,TRBD2,NA,TRBJ2-5
CSVTDGGSGANVLTF,TGCAGCGTGACCGACGGAGGCTCTGGGGCCAACGTCCTGACTTTC,TRBV29-1,NA,NA,TRBJ2-6
CASREGLAGVTGELFF,TGTGCCAGCAGGGAGGGACTAGCGGGAGTTACCGGGGAGCTGTTTTTT,TRBV12-3/TRBV12-4,TRBD2,NA,TRBJ2-2